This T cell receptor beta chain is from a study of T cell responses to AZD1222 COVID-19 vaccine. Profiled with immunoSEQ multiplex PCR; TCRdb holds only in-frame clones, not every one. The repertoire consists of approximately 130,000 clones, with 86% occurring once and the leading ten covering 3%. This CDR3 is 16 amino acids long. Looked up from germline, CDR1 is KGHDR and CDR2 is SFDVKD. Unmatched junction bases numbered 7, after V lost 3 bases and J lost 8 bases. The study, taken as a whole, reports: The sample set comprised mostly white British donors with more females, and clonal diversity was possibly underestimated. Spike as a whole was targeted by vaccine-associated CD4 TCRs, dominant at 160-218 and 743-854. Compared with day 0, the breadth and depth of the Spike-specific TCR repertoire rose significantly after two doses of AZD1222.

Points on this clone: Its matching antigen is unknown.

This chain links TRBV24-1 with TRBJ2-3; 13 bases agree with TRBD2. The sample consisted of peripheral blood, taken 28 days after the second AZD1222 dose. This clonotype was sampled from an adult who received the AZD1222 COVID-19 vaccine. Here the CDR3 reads CATSDTTSGGPGTQYF. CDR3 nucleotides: TGTGCCACCAGTGATACGACTAGCGGGGGGCCGGGTACGCAGTATTTT.